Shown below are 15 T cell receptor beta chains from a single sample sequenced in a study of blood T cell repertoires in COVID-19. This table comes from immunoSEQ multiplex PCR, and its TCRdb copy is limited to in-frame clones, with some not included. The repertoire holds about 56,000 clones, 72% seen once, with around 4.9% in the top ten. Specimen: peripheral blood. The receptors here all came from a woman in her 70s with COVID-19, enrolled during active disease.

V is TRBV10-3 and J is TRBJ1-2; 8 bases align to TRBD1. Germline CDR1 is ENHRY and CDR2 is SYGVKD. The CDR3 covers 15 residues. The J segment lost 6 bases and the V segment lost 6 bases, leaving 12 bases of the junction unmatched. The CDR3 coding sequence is TGTGCCATCAGCACTTCTCGGGACAGGTCCAATGGCTACACCTTC. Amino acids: CAISTSRDRSNGYTF.

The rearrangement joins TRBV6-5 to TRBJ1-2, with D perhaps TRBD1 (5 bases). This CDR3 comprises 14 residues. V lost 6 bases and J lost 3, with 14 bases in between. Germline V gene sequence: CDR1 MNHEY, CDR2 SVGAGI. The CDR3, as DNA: TGTGCCAGCAGCCTCACGTGGGGCGACTATGGCTACACCTTC. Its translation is CASSLTWGDYGYTF.

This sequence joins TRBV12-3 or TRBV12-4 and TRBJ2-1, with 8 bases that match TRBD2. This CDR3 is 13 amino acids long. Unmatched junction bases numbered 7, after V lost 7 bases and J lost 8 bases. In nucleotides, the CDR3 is TGTGCCAGCAACGAGCGGGAGTGGGATGAGCAGTTCTTC. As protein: CASNEREWDEQFF.

CDR3 loop: CASSIQGSGANVLTF. For the CDR3, the DNA is TGTGCCAGCAGCATACAGGGGAGCGGGGCCAACGTCCTGACTTTC. The chain carries TRBV7-3 and TRBJ2-6, with 7 bases matching TRBD1. V shed 5 bases, J shed 4 bases, and the junction held 5 bases outside the gene matches. The germline V gene has CDR1 SGHTA and CDR2 FQGTGA. The CDR3 consists of 15 residues.

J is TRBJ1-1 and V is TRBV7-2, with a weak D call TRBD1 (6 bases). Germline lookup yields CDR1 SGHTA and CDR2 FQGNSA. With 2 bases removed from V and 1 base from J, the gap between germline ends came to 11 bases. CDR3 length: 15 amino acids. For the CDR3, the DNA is TGTGCCAGCAGCTTAAGCGGACAGCAGAACACTGAAGCTTTCTTT. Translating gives CASSLSGQQNTEAFF.

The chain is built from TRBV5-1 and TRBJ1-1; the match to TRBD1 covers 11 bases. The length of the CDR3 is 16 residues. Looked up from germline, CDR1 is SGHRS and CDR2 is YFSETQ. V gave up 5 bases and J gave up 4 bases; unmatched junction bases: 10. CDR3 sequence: CASRRGQGARGTEAFF. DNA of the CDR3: TGCGCCAGCAGAAGAGGACAGGGGGCTAGAGGCACTGAAGCTTTCTTT.

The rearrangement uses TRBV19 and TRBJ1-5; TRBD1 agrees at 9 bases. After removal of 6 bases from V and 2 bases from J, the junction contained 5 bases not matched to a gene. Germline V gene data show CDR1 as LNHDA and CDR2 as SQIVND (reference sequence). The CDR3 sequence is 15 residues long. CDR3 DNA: TGTGCCAGTAGGCCACAGGGGGCTGGCAATCAGCCCCAGCATTTT. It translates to CASRPQGAGNQPQHF. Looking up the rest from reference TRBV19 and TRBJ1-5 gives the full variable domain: DGGITQSPKYLFRKEGQNVTLSCEQNLNHDAMYWYRQDPGQGLRLIYYSQIVNDFQKGDIAEGYSVSREKKESFPLTVTSAQKNPTAFYLCASRPQGAGNQPQHFGDGTRLSIL.

CDR3 sequence: CASSQGIAGADEQFF. The CDR3 DNA is TGCGCCAGCAGCCAAGGAATAGCGGGAGCCGATGAGCAGTTCTTC. The chain couples TRBV4-3 to TRBJ2-1, with 9 bases that match TRBD2. Germline-derived CDR1 and CDR2 are LGHNA and YSLEER. Losses at the gene ends were 1 base for V and 8 bases for J; bases not matched to a gene: 6. The CDR3 runs 15 residues.

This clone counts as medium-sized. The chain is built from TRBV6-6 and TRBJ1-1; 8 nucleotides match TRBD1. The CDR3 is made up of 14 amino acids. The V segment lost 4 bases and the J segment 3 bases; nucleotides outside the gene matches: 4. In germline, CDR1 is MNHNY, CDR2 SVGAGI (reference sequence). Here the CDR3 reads CASSWTGWDTEAFF. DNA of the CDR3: TGTGCCAGCAGTTGGACAGGGTGGGACACTGAAGCTTTCTTT.

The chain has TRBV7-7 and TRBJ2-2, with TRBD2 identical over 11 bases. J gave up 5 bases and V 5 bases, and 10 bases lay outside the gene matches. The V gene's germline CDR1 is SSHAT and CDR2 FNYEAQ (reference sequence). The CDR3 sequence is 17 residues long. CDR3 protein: CASSGKLAGGQTGELFF. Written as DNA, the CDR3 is TGTGCCAGCAGCGGGAAGCTAGCGGGGGGTCAGACCGGGGAGCTGTTTTTT.

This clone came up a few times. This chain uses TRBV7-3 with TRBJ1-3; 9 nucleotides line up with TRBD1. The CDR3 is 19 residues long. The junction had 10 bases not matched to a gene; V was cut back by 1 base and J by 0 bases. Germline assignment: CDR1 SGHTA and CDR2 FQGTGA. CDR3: CASSLRGPGQGSSGNTIYF. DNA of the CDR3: TGTGCCAGCAGCTTAAGGGGCCCTGGACAGGGGAGCTCTGGAAACACCATATATTTT.

This CDR3 is CASSLGTDGLNTEAFF. DNA for the CDR3: TGCGCCAGCAGCTTGGGCACAGATGGTCTGAACACTGAAGCTTTCTTT. The V and J genes are TRBV5-1 and TRBJ1-1, with D unresolved. The CDR3 sequence is 16 residues long. The germline V and J ends were trimmed by 0 bases and 0 bases, with 12 bases remaining between them. Germline loops: CDR1 SGHRS, CDR2 YFSETQ.

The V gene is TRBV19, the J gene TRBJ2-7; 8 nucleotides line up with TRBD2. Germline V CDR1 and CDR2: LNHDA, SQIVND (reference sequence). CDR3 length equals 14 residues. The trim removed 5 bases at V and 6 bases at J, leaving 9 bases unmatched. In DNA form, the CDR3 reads TGTGCCAGTAGTTCGAGGACTAGCCGTGGCGAGCAGTACTTC. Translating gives CASSSRTSRGEQYF.

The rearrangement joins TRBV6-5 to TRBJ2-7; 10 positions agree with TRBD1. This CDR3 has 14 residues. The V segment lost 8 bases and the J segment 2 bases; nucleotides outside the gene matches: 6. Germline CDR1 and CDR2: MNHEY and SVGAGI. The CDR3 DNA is TGTGCCAGCGAAACGGGACAGGGGACCTACGAGCAGTACTTC. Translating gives CASETGQGTYEQYF.

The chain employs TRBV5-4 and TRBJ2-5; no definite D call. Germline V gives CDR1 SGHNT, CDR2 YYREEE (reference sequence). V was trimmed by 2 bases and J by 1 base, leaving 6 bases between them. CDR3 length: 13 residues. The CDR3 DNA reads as TGTGCCAGCAGCTTAGTTAGCCAAGAGACCCAGTACTTC. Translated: CASSLVSQETQYF.